The 19 T cell receptor beta chains listed next were all sequenced from one sample in a study of monozygotic twins with inflammatory bowel disease. TCRdb reanalyzed the 5' RACE reads and collapses them to one entry per CDR3 protein, without DNA. Its listing shows around 100,000 distinct CDR3 sequences. The sample taken for sequencing was blood. All receptors come from a human donor with ulcerative colitis or Crohn's disease, or a healthy co-twin of an affected twin (not recorded which).

The rearrangement joins TRBV28 to TRBJ2-7. Per the germline V gene, CDR1 is MDHEN and CDR2 is SYDVKM. The CDR3 is 12 residues long. This chain's CDR3 is CASSGQIYEQYF.

The genes are TRBV5-1 and TRBJ1-1. Germline V gene lookup returns CDR1 SGHRS and CDR2 YFSETQ. The CDR3 consists of 13 residues. CDR3 sequence reads: CASGTRTNTEAFF.

The rearrangement uses TRBV9 and TRBJ1-2; TCRdb names TRBD1, which stays unverified in the absence of DNA. Germline lookup yields CDR1 SGDLS and CDR2 YYNGEE. The CDR3 runs to 15 residues. The CDR3 is CASSVDQGLLYGYTF.

This chain joins TRBV5-1 and TRBJ2-1; the TCRdb call, TRBD2, lacks DNA for checking. The CDR3 contains 15 residues. Looked up from germline, CDR1 is SGHRS and CDR2 is YFSETQ. CDR3 amino acids: CASNRGLAVYNEQFF.

The chain couples TRBV19 to TRBJ2-1; without DNA, the TCRdb call of TRBD1 cannot be checked. Germline values: CDR1 LNHDA, CDR2 SQIVND (reference sequence). The length of the CDR3 is 11 residues. The CDR3 is CAGGDHNEQFF. The complete variable domain, with remaining parts taken from reference TRBV19 and TRBJ2-1, reads DGGITQSPKYLFRKEGQNVTLSCEQNLNHDAMYWYRQDPGQGLRLIYYSQIVNDFQKGDIAEGYSVSREKKESFPLTVTSAQKNPTAFYLCAGGDHNEQFFGPGTRLTVL.

The chain is built from TRBV7-2 and TRBJ1-2; the D call of TRBD1 rests on TCRdb alone, since no DNA is present to check it. The germline gives CDR1 SGHTA, CDR2 FQGNSA. CDR3 size: 14 residues. The chain's CDR3 is CASSFSYGQGGYTF. Full variable domain (rest looked up from reference TRBV7-2 and TRBJ1-2): GAGVSQSPSNKVTEKGKDVELRCDPISGHTALYWYRQSLGQGLEFLIYFQGNSAPDKSGLPSDRFSAERTGGSVSTLTIQRTQQEDSAVYLCASSFSYGQGGYTFGSGTRLTVV.

V usage is TRBV5-1 and J usage is TRBJ2-7; the TCRdb D gene call, TRBD1, has no DNA to confirm it. There are 16 residues in the CDR3. In germline, CDR1 is SGHRS, CDR2 YFSETQ. This chain's CDR3 is CASSLGSGTGGYEQYF. Full variable domain (rest looked up from reference TRBV5-1 and TRBJ2-7): KAGVTQTPRYLIKTRGQQVTLSCSPISGHRSVSWYQQTPGQGLQFLFEYFSETQRNKGNFPGRFSGRQFSNSRSEMNVSTLELGDSALYLCASSLGSGTGGYEQYFGPGTRLTVT.

CDR3: CASSLGLGTEAFF. The chain has TRBV12-3 or TRBV12-4 and TRBJ1-1. The CDR3 extends over 13 amino acids.

The chain employs TRBV6-1 and TRBJ1-1; TCRdb's D gene call, TRBD1, goes unchecked for lack of DNA. Germline V gene sequence: CDR1 MNHNS, CDR2 SASEGT. This CDR3 is 14 amino acids long. The CDR3 protein is CASSPRQGGTEAFF.

The chain links TRBV20-1 to TRBJ1-3; the D call of TRBD1 rests on TCRdb alone, since no DNA is present to check it. CDR1 and CDR2 from the germline V gene are DFQATT and SNEGSKA (reference sequence). The CDR3 loop spans 14 amino acids. The CDR3 sequence: CSAYRDSAGNTIYF.

The chain recombines TRBV12-3 or TRBV12-4 with TRBJ2-7; the D gene TCRdb calls, TRBD1, cannot be checked with no DNA. This CDR3 region has 17 residues. The CDR3 reads CASSSTSQGQGGYEQYF.

The genes are TRBV19 and TRBJ1-5. The germline V gene has CDR1 LNHDA and CDR2 SQIVND (reference sequence). The length of the CDR3 is 15 residues. The CDR3 here is CASSAAGGVGQPQHF.

The chain is built from TRBV20-1 and TRBJ2-7; TCRdb proposes TRBD1, but this gene call is untestable without DNA. This CDR3 is built from 12 residues. Germline V lookup: CDR1 DFQATT, CDR2 SNEGSKA (reference sequence). The CDR3 sequence is CSARPVYATQYF.

This chain uses TRBV19 with TRBJ1-5; TCRdb returns TRBD1, unconfirmable since there is no DNA. This CDR3 comprises 12 residues. Germline CDR1 and CDR2: LNHDA and SQIVND (reference sequence). The CDR3 sequence is CASGEGDQPQHF. Complete variable domain (other parts from reference TRBV19 and TRBJ1-5): DGGITQSPKYLFRKEGQNVTLSCEQNLNHDAMYWYRQDPGQGLRLIYYSQIVNDFQKGDIAEGYSVSREKKESFPLTVTSAQKNPTAFYLCASGEGDQPQHFGDGTRLSIL.

The chain uses TRBV4-3 and TRBJ1-6; TCRdb designates TRBD1, a call that cannot be tested without DNA. The CDR3 spans 16 residues. Germline CDR1 is LGHNA and CDR2 is YSLEER. The CDR3 sequence: CASSQDIATANSPLHF.

V usage is TRBV24-1 and J usage is TRBJ2-4; TCRdb returns TRBD1, unconfirmable since there is no DNA. The CDR3 runs 15 residues. Germline assignment: CDR1 KGHDR and CDR2 SFDVKD. The CDR3: CATSDPGTNKNIQYF.

This rearrangement joins TRBV20-1 to TRBJ2-3; checking the TCRdb D call of TRBD2 is not possible without DNA. The CDR3 is made up of 16 amino acids. Per germline, CDR1 DFQATT and CDR2 SNEGSKA (reference sequence). CDR3 region: CSAQWPSGSGLDTQYF.

The J gene is TRBJ1-5, the V gene TRBV25-1; TCRdb designates TRBD1, a call that cannot be tested without DNA. This CDR3 has 17 residues. Germline V CDR1 and CDR2: MGHDK, SYGVNS. CDR3 residues: CASSDLGGGGRRQPQHF.

V usage is TRBV20-1 and J usage is TRBJ2-3; the TRBD1 assignment by TCRdb is unverifiable without DNA. CDR1 DFQATT and CDR2 SNEGSKA come from the germline V gene (reference sequence). This CDR3 contains 14 residues. CDR3 sequence reads: CSARAGQITDTQYF.